This T cell receptor beta chain was captured in a study of T cells in localized non-small cell lung cancer. Findings of the study overall: Sequencing involved a lone tumor region, leaving heterogeneity possible. With higher T cell density in blood came longer overall survival. Appearing in adjacent lung were a median about 59 of the top 100 tumor clones. Tumor trailed uninvolved adjacent lung in T cell clonality, which peaked there.

Some clones are missing from TCRdb's copy, which holds only in-frame ones; the method was immunoSEQ multiplex PCR. The sample includes tens of thousands of clones, approximately 84% of them seen just once. With 7 bases clipped from V and 1 base from J, the junction kept 15 bases outside the gene matches. Germline V gene lookup returns CDR1 MNHEY and CDR2 SMNVEV (reference sequence). CDR3 size: 17 residues. This clone was observed a handful of times. Its cognate antigen is unknown. The genes are TRBV27 and TRBJ1-2; 7 positions match TRBD1. Sequencing was performed on peripheral blood, taken before any cancer treatment. The sequence was obtained from a female donor older than 55 with stage I lung adenocarcinoma. Here the CDR3 reads CASTSKTQGPNNYGYTF. For the CDR3, the DNA is TGTGCCAGCACAAGCAAAACACAGGGGCCGAATAACTATGGCTACACCTTC.